The rows below give T cell receptor beta chains drawn from one sample of a study of cytomegalovirus exposure and HLA in healthy donors. Assay: immunoSEQ multiplex PCR; the TCRdb copy retains only in-frame clones and omits some. The sample includes approximately 140,000 clones, around 78% seen only once; the top ten take roughly 6%. The sequenced sample consisted of PBMCs. These receptors came from a woman aged 40 to 49 in good health and CMV-seropositive. The conserved cysteine and the conserved F or W are not part of the CDR3 here.

j_call | v_call | cdr3_aa
TRBJ2-1 | TRBV5-6 | ASSLARVGNEQF
TRBJ1-1 | TRBV6-1 | ASSRLGVDTEAF
TRBJ1-5 | TRBV5-4 | ASSLGTGRDQPQH
TRBJ1-2 | TRBV28 | ASSPSKGQQYYGYT
TRBJ2-7 | TRBV4-1 | ASSRSTGGAQY
TRBJ2-7 | TRBV14 | ASSPTTSGRTIY
TRBJ1-4 | TRBV6-4 | ASSDPDREGEKLF
TRBJ2-2 | TRBV27 | ASSLRTGVLNPGELF
TRBJ1-1 | TRBV16 | ASSLDSNTEAF
TRBJ2-1 | TRBV4-1 | ASSSPTSGRYNEQF
TRBJ1-1 | TRBV5-1 | ASSEQSGTGGVTEAF
TRBJ1-1 | TRBV6-1 | ASSEMGGTTNTEAF
TRBJ1-2 | TRBV27 | ASSSSTGTYGYT
TRBJ2-3 | TRBV18 | ASSPLSASPTDTQY
. | TRBV19 | ASSKVAVSYEQY
TRBJ2-7 | TRBV6-5 | ATHLSGSYEQY
TRBJ2-6 | TRBV18 | ASSPRVASSGANVLT
TRBJ1-1 | TRBV9 | ASSRDTNTEAF
TRBJ1-3 | TRBV5-1 | ASSSGAGRSGNTIY
TRBJ1-1 | TRBV5-1 | ASSTGNTEAF
TRBJ1-4 | TRBV29-1 | SVEGRDRSCEKLF
TRBJ2-3 | TRBV6-5 | ASSYSGTGTDTQY
TRBJ1-3 | TRBV18 | ASSPPGGSSGNTIY